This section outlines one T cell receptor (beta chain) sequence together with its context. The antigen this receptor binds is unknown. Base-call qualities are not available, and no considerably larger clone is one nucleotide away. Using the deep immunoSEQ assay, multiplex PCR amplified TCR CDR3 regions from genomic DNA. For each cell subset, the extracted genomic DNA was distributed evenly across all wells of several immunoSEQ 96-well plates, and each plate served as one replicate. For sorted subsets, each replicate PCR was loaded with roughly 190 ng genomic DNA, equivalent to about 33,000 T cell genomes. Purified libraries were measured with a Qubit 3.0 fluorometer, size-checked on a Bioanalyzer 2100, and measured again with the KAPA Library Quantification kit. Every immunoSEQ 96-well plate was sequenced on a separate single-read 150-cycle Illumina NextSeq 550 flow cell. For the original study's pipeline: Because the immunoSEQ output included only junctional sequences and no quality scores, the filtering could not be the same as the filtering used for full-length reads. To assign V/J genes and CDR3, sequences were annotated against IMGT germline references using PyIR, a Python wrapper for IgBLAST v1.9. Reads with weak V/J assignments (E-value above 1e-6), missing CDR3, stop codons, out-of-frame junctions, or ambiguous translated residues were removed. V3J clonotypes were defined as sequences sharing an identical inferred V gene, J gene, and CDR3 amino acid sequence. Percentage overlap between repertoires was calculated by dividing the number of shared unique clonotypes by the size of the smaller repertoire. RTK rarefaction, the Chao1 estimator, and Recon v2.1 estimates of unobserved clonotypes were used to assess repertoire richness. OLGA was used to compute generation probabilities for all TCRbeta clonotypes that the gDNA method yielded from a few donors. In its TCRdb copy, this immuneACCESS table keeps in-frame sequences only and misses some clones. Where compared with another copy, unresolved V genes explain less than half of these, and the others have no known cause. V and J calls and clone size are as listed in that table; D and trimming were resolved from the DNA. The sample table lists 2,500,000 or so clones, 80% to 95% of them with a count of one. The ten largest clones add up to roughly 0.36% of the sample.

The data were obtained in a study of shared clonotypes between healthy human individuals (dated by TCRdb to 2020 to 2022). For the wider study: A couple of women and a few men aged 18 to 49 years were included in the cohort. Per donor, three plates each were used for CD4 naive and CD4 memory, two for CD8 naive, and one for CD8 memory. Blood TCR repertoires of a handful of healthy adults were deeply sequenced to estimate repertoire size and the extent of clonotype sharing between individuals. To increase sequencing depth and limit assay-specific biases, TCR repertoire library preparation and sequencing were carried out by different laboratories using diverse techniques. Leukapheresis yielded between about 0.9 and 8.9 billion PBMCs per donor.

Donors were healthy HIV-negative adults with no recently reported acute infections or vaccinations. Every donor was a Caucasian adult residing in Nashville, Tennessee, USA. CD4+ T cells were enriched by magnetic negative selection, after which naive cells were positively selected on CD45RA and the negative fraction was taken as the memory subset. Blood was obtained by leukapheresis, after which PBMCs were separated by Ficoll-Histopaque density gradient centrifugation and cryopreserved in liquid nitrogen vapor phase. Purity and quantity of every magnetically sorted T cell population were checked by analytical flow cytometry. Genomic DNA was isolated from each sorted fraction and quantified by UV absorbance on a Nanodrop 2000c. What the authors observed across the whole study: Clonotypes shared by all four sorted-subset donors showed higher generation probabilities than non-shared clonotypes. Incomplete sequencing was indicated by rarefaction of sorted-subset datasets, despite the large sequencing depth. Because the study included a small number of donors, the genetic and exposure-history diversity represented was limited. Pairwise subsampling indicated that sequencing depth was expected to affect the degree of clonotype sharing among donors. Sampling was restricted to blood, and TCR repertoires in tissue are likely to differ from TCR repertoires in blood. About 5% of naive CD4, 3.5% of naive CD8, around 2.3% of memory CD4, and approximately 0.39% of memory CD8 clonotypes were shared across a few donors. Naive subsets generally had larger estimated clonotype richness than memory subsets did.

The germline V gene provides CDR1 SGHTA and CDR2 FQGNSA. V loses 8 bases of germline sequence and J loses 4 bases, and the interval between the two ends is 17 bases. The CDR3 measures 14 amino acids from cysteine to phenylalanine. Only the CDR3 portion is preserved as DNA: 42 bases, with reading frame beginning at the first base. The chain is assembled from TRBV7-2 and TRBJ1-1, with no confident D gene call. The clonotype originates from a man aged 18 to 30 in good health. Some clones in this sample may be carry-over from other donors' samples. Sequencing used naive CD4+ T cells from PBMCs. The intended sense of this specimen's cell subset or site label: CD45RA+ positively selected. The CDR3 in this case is CASAPFHPLTEAFF. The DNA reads TGTGCCAGCGCCCCCTTCCACCCTCTCACTGAAGCTTTCTTT.